The next 3 T cell receptor beta chains were all read from a single sample in a study of CD8 T cells in Susac syndrome. A quantity of roughly 0.5 to 1 ug RNA underwent reverse transcription using random hexamers. MiXCR, run by TCRdb on the immunoSEQ multiplex PCR reads, gives a single entry per CDR3 protein. This table holds 200,000 or so distinct CDR3 sequences, 85% to 95% found once. Sequenced material: CD8+ T cells from PBMCs. All receptors come from a human donor with Susac syndrome.

DNA for the CDR3: TGTGCCAGCTATCCTAGCGGTCTCAGCTCCTACAATGAGCAGTTCTTC. Translated, it gives CASYPSGLSSYNEQFF. The V call is TRBV3-1, the J call TRBJ2-1; TRBD2 aligns across 7 bases. V shed 8 bases, J shed 0 bases, and the junction held 10 bases outside the gene matches. The CDR3 contains 16 residues. Germline assignment: CDR1 LGHDT and CDR2 YNNKEL (reference sequence).

The genes are TRBV30 and TRBJ1-1; D ambiguous. CDR3 length equals 9 residues. CDR1 GTSNPN and CDR2 SVGIG come from the germline V gene (reference sequence). The V gene lost 6 bases and the J gene lost 7 bases, with 6 bases spanning the gap. CDR3 DNA sequence: TGTGCCTGCGGCAATGAAGCTTTCTTT. Its protein is CACGNEAFF.

The chain joins TRBV7-9 to TRBJ2-5; TRBD2 agrees at 7 bases. CDR1 SEHNR and CDR2 FQNEAQ come from the germline V gene (reference sequence). The CDR3 sequence is 16 residues long. The junction had 10 bases not matched to a gene; V was cut back by 5 bases and J by 1 base. This CDR3 reads CASSIAGPGGQETQYF. The CDR3 DNA reads TGTGCCAGCAGCATTGCGGGACCGGGGGGCCAAGAGACCCAGTACTTC.